The subject of this entry is one T cell receptor beta chain. The sample comes from a study of blood T cell repertoires in COVID-19. Study-level information: COVID-19 samples collected from the United States, Italy and Spain covered acute and convalescent phases.

Authors' methods: Reference gene primer amplification in the assay estimated nucleated cell counts. TCRdb keeps only in-frame clones here, not all; method: immunoSEQ multiplex PCR. The V and J calls and the clone size are those of that table, but D and trimming were determined from the DNA. Of hundreds of thousands of clones listed, roughly 87% were seen once; the top ten hold just over 2.5%. Assignments of participants to cohorts depended upon their own reported clinical history. Sample: PBMCs or T cells enriched from blood (not recorded which). The sequence derives from a woman under 40 with acute COVID-19.

As DNA, the CDR3 is TGTGCCAGCAGGCTTACAGGGGAGAGTCAGGAACTGTTTTTT. Its translation: CASRLTGESQELFF. This chain uses TRBV6-5 with TRBJ1-4, with 7 bases fitting TRBD1. J was trimmed by 12 bases and V by 6 bases; bases with no gene match: 13. The CDR3 extends over 14 amino acids. Germline CDR1 and CDR2: MNHEY and SVGAGI.